In this sample, the clone carrying this TCR beta chain turned up a few times. Its specificity is not known. Germline V gives CDR1 DFQATT, CDR2 SNEGSKA (reference sequence). Trimming left V 6 bases short and J 6 bases short, with 21 bases between. This CDR3 is built from 14 residues. This entry comes from a study of T cells in Graves' hyperthyroidism and ophthalmopathy. Graves' hyperthyroidism is called stable when ophthalmopathy does not progress within 18 months. Study results and caveats: Blood held most thyroid clonotypes expanded above 0.001 frequency.

Amplified TCR beta CDR3 regions came from RNA transcripts. When the TCR CDR3 underwent first-round RT-PCR, the HTBI primer set was used. A single record per CDR3 protein comes from TCRdb applying MiXCR to the multiplex PCR reads. The sample holds more than 300,000 distinct CDR3 sequences, roughly 13% seen once. The receptor comes from a woman aged 25 to 39 with Graves' hyperthyroidism. Sequencing used blood. The chain links TRBV20-1 to TRBJ2-7, with D perhaps being TRBD1 or TRBD2 (5 bases each). CDR3 nucleotide sequence: TGCAGTGCCACCGGGACGGTGAGGAATGGCGAGCAGTACTTC. Translation gives CSATGTVRNGEQYF.